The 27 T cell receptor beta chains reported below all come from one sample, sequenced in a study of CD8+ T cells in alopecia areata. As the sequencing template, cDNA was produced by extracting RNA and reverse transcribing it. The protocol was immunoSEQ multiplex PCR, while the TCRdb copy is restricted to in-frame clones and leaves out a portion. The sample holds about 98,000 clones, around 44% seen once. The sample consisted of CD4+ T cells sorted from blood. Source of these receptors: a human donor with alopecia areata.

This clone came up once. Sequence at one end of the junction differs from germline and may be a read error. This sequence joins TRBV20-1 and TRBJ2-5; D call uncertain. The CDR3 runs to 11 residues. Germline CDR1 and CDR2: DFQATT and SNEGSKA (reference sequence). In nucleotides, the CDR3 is TGCAGTGCCCTCCCGTTTGAGACACAGTACTTC. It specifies CSALPFETQYF.

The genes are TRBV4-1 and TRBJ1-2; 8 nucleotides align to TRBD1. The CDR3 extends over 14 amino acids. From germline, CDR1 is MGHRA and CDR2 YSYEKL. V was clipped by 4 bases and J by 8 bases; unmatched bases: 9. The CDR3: CASSPRQGARGYTF. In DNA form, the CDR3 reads TGCGCCAGCAGCCCGAGGCAGGGGGCGCGGGGCTACACCTTC.

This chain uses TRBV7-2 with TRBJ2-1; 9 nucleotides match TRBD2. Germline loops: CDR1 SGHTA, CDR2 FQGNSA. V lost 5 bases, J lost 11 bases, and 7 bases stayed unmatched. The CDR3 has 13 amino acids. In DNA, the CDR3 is TGTGCCAGCAGCCCTCGCGGGGGGGTGAAGCAGTTCTTC. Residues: CASSPRGGVKQFF.

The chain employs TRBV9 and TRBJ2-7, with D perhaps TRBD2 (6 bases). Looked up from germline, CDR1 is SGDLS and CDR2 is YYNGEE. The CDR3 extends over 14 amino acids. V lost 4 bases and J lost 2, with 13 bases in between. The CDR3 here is CASSSGTGPYEQYF. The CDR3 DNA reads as TGTGCCAGCAGCTCCGGGACTGGTCCCTACGAGCAGTACTTC.

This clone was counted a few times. This CDR3 is CSVRTSGTSYNEQFF. The DNA for the CDR3 is TGCAGCGTTAGGACTAGCGGGACCTCCTACAATGAGCAGTTCTTC. This chain uses TRBV29-1 with TRBJ2-1, with 12 bases matching TRBD2. V trimming: 5 bases; J trimming: 0 bases; junction bases outside the gene matches: 2. This CDR3 has 15 residues. Looked up from germline, CDR1 is SQVTM and CDR2 is ANQGSEA.

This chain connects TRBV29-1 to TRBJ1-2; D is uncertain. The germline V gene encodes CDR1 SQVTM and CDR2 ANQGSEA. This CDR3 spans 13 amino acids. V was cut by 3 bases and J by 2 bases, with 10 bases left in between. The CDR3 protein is CSVDLAVNYGYTF. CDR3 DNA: TGCAGCGTTGATTTGGCGGTCAACTATGGCTACACCTTC.

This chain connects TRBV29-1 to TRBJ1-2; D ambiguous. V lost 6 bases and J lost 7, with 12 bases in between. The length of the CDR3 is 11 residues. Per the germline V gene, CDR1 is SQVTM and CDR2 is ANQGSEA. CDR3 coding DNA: TGCAGCGTCACCCGGTGGGCTGGCTACACCTTC. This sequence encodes CSVTRWAGYTF.

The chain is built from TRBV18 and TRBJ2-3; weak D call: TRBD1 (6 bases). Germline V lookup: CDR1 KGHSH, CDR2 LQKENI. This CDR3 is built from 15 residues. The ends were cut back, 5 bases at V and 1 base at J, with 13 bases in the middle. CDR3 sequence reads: CASSSRDTGTDTQYF. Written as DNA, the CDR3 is TGTGCCAGCTCAAGCCGGGACACAGGCACAGATACGCAGTATTTT.

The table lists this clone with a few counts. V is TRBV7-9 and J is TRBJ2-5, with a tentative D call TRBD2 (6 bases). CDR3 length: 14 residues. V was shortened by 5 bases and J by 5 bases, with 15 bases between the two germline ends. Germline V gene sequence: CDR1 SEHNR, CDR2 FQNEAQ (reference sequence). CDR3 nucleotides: TGTGCCAGCAGCGCACGGACTGGAGGGGAGACCCAGTACTTC. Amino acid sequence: CASSARTGGETQYF. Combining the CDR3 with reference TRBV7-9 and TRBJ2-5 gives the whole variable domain DTGVSQNPRHKITKRGQNVTFRCDPISEHNRLYWYRQTLGQGPEFLTYFQNEAQLEKSRLLSDRFSAERPKGSFSTLEIQRTEQGDSAMYLCASSARTGGETQYFGPGTRLLVL.

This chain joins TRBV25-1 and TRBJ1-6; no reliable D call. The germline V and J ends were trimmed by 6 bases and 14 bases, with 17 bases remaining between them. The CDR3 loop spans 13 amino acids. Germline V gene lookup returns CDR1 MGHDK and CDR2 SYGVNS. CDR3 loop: CASSVDRLQSLHF. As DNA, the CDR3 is TGTGCCAGCAGCGTGGACCGCCTTCAGTCCCTCCACTTT.

CDR3 protein: CASTAGGARYGYTF. CDR3 sequence (DNA): TGTGCCAGCACAGCGGGGGGGGCTCGCTATGGCTACACCTTC. This chain joins TRBV28 and TRBJ1-2; D possibly corresponds to TRBD1 (6 bases). Trimming removed 7 bases from V and 4 bases from J, with 16 bases in between. Germline values: CDR1 MDHEN, CDR2 SYDVKM. CDR3 length equals 14 residues.

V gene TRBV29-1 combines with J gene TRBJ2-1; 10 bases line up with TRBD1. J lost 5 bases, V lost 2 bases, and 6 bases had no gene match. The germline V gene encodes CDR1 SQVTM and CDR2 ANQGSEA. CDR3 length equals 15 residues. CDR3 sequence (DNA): TGCAGCGTTGAACCGGGGACAGGGGCGGACAATGAGCAGTTCTTC. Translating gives CSVEPGTGADNEQFF.

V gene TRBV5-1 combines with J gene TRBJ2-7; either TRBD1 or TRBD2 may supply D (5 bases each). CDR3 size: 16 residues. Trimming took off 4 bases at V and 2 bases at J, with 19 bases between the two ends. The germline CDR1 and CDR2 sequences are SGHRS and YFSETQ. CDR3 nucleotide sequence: TGCGCCAGCAGCCGATCATTCCGGGACGAGGCCTACGAGCAGTACTTC. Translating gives CASSRSFRDEAYEQYF.

Here the CDR3 reads CASSYAEKPPYEQYF. CDR3 DNA: TGTGCCAGCAGTTACGCGGAAAAACCGCCCTACGAGCAGTACTTC. The rearrangement links TRBV6-6 to TRBJ2-7; D remains unclear. This CDR3 comprises 15 residues. The V end was cut by 2 bases, the J end by 2 bases, with 13 bases between. The germline CDR1 and CDR2 sequences are MNHNY and SVGAGI (reference sequence).

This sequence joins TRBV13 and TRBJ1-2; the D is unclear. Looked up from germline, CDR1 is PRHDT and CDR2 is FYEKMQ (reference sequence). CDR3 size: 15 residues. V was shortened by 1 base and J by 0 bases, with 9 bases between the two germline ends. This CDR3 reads CASSLAPLANYGYTF. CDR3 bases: TGTGCCAGCAGCTTAGCCCCCTTAGCTAACTATGGCTACACCTTC.

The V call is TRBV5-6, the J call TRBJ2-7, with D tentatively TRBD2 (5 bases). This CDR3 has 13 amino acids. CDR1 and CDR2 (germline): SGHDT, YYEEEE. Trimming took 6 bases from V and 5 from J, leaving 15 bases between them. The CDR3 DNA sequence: TGTGCCAGCATGTCCGGGATAGGAAACGAGCAGTACTTC. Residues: CASMSGIGNEQYF.

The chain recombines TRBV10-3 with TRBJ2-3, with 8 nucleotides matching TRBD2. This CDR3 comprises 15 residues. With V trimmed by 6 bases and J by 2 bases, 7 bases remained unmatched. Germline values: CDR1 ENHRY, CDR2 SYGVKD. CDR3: CAISHEAGATDTQYF. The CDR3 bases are TGTGCCATCAGCCATGAAGCGGGGGCCACAGATACGCAGTATTTT.

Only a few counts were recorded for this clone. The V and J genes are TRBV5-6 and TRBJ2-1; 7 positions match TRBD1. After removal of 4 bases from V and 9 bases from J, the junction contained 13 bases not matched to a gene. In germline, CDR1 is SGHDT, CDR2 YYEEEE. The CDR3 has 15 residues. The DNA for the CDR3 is TGTGCCAGCAGCCCACAGGGGACCACCTTTGGTGAGCAGTTCTTC. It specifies CASSPQGTTFGEQFF.

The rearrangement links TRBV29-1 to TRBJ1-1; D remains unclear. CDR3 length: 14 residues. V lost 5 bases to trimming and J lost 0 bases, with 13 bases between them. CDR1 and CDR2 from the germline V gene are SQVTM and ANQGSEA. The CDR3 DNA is TGCAGCGTTTCCCCAGCCACAGTGAACACTGAAGCTTTCTTT. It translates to CSVSPATVNTEAFF.

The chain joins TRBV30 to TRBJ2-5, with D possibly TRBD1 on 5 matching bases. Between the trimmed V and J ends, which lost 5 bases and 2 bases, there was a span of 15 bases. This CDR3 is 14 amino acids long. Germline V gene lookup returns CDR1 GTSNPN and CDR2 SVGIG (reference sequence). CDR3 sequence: CAWCEWGPQETQYF. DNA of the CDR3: TGTGCCTGGTGCGAGTGGGGCCCTCAAGAGACCCAGTACTTC.

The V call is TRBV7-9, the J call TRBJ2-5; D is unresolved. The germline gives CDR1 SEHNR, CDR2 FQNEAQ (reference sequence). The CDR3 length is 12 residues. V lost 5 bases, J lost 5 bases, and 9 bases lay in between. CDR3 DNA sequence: TGTGCCAGCAGCCCCCGCCGGGAGACCCAGTACTTC. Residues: CASSPRRETQYF. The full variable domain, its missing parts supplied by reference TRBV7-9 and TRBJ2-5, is DTGVSQNPRHKITKRGQNVTFRCDPISEHNRLYWYRQTLGQGPEFLTYFQNEAQLEKSRLLSDRFSAERPKGSFSTLEIQRTEQGDSAMYLCASSPRRETQYFGPGTRLLVL.

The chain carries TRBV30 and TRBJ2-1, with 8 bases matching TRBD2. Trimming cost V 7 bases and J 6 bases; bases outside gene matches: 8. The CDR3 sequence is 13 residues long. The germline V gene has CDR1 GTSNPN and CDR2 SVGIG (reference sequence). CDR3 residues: CASNNGLANEQFF. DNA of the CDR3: TGTGCCTCGAATAACGGACTAGCCAATGAGCAGTTCTTC.

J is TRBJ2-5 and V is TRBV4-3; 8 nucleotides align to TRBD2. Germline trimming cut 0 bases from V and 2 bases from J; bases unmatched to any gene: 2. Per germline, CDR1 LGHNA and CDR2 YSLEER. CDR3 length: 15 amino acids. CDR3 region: CASSQESGSQETQYF. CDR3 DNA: TGCGCCAGCAGCCAAGAGAGCGGGAGTCAAGAGACCCAGTACTTC.

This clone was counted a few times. This chain's CDR3 is CASSPTSLGVQYF. The CDR3 nucleotides read TGTGCCAGCAGCCCTACGTCTCTCGGGGTGCAGTACTTC. The chain recombines TRBV28 with TRBJ2-7, with D perhaps TRBD2 (5 bases). The V end was cut by 6 bases, the J end by 9 bases, with 18 bases between. Per the germline V gene, CDR1 is MDHEN and CDR2 is SYDVKM. The CDR3 totals 13 residues.

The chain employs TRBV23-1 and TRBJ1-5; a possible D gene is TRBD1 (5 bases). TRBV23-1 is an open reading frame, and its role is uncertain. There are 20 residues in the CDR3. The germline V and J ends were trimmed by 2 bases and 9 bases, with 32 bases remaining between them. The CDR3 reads CASSQMIPSLVSGKLLPQHF. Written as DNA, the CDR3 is TGCGCCAGCAGTCAAATGATCCCTTCACTCGTGTCAGGGAAGTTACTGCCCCAGCATTTT.

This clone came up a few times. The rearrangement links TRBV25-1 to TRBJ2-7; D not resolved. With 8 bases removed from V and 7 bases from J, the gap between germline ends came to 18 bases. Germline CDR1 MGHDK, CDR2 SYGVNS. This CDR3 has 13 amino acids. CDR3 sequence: CASLPGNAREQYF. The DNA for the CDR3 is TGTGCCAGCCTACCTGGAAACGCGCGGGAGCAGTACTTC.

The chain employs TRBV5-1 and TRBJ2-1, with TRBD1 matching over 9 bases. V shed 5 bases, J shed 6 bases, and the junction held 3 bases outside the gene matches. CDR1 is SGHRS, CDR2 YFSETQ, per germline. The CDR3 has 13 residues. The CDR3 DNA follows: TGCGCCAGCAGTCCGACAGGGGGCAATGAGCAGTTCTTC. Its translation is CASSPTGGNEQFF.